This T cell receptor beta chain was identified in a study of cytomegalovirus exposure and HLA in healthy donors. Study-wide results and limits: Cytomegalovirus association was listed for around 170 TCR beta chains. Productive status was seen about 87% or about 30% of the time for most TCR beta V segments in an earlier analysis.

This clone was observed a few times. What it binds is unknown. The CDR3 extends over 16 amino acids. V was pared by 4 bases and J by 8 bases, with 14 bases of the junction left unmatched. The germline gives CDR1 SGDLS, CDR2 YYNGEE. Use of 60 Vbeta and 13 Jbeta primers characterized the PCR. Produced via immunoSEQ multiplex PCR; TCRdb's table is partial and in-frame only. The sample lists around 150,000 clones; 65% to 80% were seen once. V and J are TRBV9 and TRBJ2-1, with TRBD2 identical over 8 bases. The sample was PBMCs. The TCR originated in a female donor in good health and CMV-seronegative. CDR3 sequence (DNA): TGTGCCAGCAGCCCGGCGTGGTCTAGCGGGCGACATGAGCAGTTCTTC. Its translation is CASSPAWSSGRHEQFF.